This T cell receptor beta chain was observed in a study of HIV-infected patients and healthy controls. General study points: Study cohorts differed slightly in age and sex, but this did not explain diversity differences.

As regards this clonotype: Its target is not known.

CDR1 is SQVTM and CDR2 is ANQGSEA in the germline V gene. Trimming took off 4 bases at V and 6 bases at J, with 12 bases between the two ends. CDR3 length: 12 amino acids. Alpha and beta constant-region primers primed reverse transcription of approximately 460 ng RNA. Using multiplexing indices, alpha and beta chain libraries were generated apart by chain-specific third strand synthesis. Via MiXCR, TCRdb re-called the 5' RACE reads, giving one row per CDR3 protein. The data hold about 5,500 distinct CDR3 sequences, with about 8.6% observed a single time. Roughly three months, about 14 weeks, into antiretroviral therapy, follow-up blood was collected. Whole blood was used without fractionation, so all unsorted peripheral T cells were included. Peripheral blood, approximately 2.6 ml, was drawn for RNA extraction.

The TCR sequence derives from an adult with HIV infection. The chain has TRBV29-1 and TRBJ1-1, with a tentative D call TRBD1 (5 bases). The sequencing used blood, collected during antiretroviral therapy. The CDR3 here is CSVVQELSEAFF. The DNA of the CDR3 is TGCAGCGTTGTACAGGAGTTGTCTGAAGCTTTCTTT.